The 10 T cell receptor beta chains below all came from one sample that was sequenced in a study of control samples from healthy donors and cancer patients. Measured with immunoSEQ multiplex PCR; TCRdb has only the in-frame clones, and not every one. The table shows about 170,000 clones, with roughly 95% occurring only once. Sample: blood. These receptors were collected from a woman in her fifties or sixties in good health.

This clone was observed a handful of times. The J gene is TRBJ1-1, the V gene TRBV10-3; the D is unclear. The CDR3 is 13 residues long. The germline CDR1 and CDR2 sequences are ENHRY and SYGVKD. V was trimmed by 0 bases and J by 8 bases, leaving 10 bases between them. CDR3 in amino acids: CAISESDTTEAFF. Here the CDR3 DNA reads TGTGCCATCAGTGAGTCAGACACCACGGAAGCTTTCTTT.

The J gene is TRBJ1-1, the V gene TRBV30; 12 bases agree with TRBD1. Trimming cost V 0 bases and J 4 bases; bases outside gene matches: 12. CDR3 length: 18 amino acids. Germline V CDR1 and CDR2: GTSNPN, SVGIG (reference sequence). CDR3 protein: CAWSVPPGQGARITEAFF. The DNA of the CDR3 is TGTGCCTGGAGTGTACCTCCGGGACAGGGGGCGCGTATCACTGAAGCTTTCTTT.

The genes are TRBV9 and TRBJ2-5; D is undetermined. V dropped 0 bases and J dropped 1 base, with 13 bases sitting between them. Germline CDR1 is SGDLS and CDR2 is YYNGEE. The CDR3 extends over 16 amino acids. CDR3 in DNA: TGTGCCAGCAGCGTAGGGTCAACAAGGCTCCAAGAGACCCAGTACTTC. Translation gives CASSVGSTRLQETQYF.

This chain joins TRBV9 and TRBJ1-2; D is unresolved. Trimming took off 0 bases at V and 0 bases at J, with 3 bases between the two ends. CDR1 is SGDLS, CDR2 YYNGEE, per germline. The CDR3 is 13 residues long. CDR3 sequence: CASSVGANYGYTF. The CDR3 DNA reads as TGTGCCAGCAGCGTAGGGGCTAACTATGGCTACACCTTC.

Here the CDR3 DNA reads TGTGCCAGCAGTTTATGGGGTTCGGGTGAAGCTTTCTTT. This gives the protein CASSLWGSGEAFF. The chain has TRBV27 and TRBJ1-1; D unresolved. CDR1 and CDR2 from the germline V gene are MNHEY and SMNVEV (reference sequence). The CDR3 runs to 13 residues. The germline V and J ends were trimmed by 1 base and 7 bases, with 10 bases remaining between them.

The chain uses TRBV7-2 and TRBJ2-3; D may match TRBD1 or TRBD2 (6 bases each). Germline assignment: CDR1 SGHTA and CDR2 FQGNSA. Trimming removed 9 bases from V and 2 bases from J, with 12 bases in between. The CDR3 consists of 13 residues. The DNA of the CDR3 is TGTGCCAGTAGATGGGGGGCCACAGATACGCAGTATTTT. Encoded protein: CASRWGATDTQYF.

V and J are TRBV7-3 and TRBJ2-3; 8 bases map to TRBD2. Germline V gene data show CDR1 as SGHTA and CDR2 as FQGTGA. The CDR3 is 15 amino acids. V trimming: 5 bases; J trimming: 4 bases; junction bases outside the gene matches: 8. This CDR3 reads CASSVSGGQSDTQYF. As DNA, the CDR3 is TGTGCCAGCAGCGTCTCGGGGGGGCAATCAGATACGCAGTATTTT.

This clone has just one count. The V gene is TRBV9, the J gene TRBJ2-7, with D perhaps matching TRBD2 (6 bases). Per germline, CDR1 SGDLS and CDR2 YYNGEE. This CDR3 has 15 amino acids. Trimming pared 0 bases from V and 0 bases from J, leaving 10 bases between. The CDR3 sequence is CASSVGAGRSYEQYF. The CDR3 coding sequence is TGTGCCAGCAGCGTAGGGGCGGGACGCTCCTACGAGCAGTACTTC. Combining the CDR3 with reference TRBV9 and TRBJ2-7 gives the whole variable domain DSGVTQTPKHLITATGQRVTLRCSPRSGDLSVYWYQQSLDQGLQFLIQYYNGEERAKGNILERFSAQQFPDLHSELNLSSLELGDSALYFCASSVGAGRSYEQYFGPGTRLTVT.

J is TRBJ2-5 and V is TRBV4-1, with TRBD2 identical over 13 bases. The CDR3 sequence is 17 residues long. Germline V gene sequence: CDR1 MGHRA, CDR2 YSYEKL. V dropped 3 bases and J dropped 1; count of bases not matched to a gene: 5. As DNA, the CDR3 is TGCGCCAGCAGCCATCCCGGGACTAGCGGGGTCCAAGAGACCCAGTACTTC. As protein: CASSHPGTSGVQETQYF.

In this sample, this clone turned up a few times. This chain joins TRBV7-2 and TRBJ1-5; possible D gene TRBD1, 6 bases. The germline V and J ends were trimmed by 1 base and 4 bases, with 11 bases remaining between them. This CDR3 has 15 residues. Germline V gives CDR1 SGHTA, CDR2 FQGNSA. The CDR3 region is CASSLVSGENQPQHF. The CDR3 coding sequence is TGTGCCAGCAGCTTAGTGTCAGGGGAAAATCAGCCCCAGCATTTT.